This section outlines one TCR beta chain sequence together with its context. Its target is not known. PCR amplification relied on 60 Vbeta primers (plus 13 Jbeta primers). This table comes from immunoSEQ multiplex PCR, and its TCRdb copy is limited to in-frame clones, with some not included. Here the sample spans about 77,000 clones, around 79% being singletons. This sample stems from a study of cytomegalovirus exposure and HLA in healthy donors. Germline V gene lookup returns CDR1 SGHRS and CDR2 YFSETQ. The CDR3 is 16 residues long. V shed 4 bases and J 6 bases; nucleotides not matched to a gene: 8. Study-wide points: V- and J-gene trimming in TCR beta was tied to a missense DCLRE1C variant by an analysis performed later. Solely CMV serostatus was available to characterize immune exposure. CMV antigen specificity of a few CMV-associated chains was confirmed in vitro.

The sequenced sample consisted of PBMCs. This sequence joins TRBV5-1 and TRBJ2-1, with 12 positions matching TRBD2. This receptor was taken from a middle-aged man in good health and CMV-seronegative. DNA of the CDR3: TGCGCCAGCAGCAAGCTAGCGGGAGGGCTAGGCAATGAGCAGTTCTTC. Its translation: CASSKLAGGLGNEQFF.